This is a list of T cell receptor beta chains from one sample in a study of blood T cell repertoires in COVID-19. Sequencing was performed with immunoSEQ multiplex PCR; in TCRdb, only in-frame clones are kept and a portion is missing. The sample consists of 250,000 to 350,000 clones, about nine tenths of them appearing once. Sequencing used peripheral blood. Receptor source: a woman aged 55-69 years with acute or convalescent COVID-19. The CDR3 runs from the conserved cysteine through the conserved F or W. A D gene is named only where the DNA matches it firmly. Only part of the rows carry a size: once, few, many, or a class if the clone is expanded.

TRBD1	once	TRBV7-9	TRBJ2-1	TGTGCCAGCAGGCGACAGGGGGCGATCTGGCAAGACGATTACAATGAGCAGTTCTTC	CASRRQGAIWQDDYNEQFF
NA	NA	TRBV7-8	TRBJ2-1	TGTGCCAGCAGCTCACAATTTTGGGGCAGCTCCTACAATGAGCAGTTCTTC	CASSSQFWGSSYNEQFF
TRBD2	NA	TRBV7-2	TRBJ2-7	TGTGCCAGCAGCTTCCGACTAGCGGGGGGGCTCCCCTACGAGCAGTACTTC	CASSFRLAGGLPYEQYF
NA	NA	TRBV2	TRBJ1-5	TGTGCCAGCACCGGTCAGGGAGGGAATCAGCCCCAGCATTTT	CASTGQGGNQPQHF
TRBD2	NA	TRBV9	TRBJ2-5	TGTGCCAGCAGCGCGGTTAGCGGGGGGGCCCAAGAGACCCAGTACTTC	CASSAVSGGAQETQYF
TRBD1	NA	TRBV12-3/TRBV12-4	TRBJ1-1	TGTGCCAGTAAGAGGGGGCTCACTGAAGCTTTCTTT	CASKRGLTEAFF
TRBD1	NA	TRBV7-2	TRBJ2-1	TGTGCCAGCAGCTTTAGGACAGGCTCCTACAATGAGCAGTTCTTC	CASSFRTGSYNEQFF
NA	NA	TRBV2	TRBJ1-1	TGTGCCAGCAGTGTAACAGGGTTGGGTGAAGCTTTCTTT	CASSVTGLGEAFF
TRBD2	once	TRBV28	TRBJ2-3	TGTGCCAGCAGTTCCGGGGGGGGGTCAGATACGCAGTATTTT	CASSSGGGSDTQYF
TRBD1	NA	TRBV6-6	TRBJ1-2	TGTGCCAGCAGTATCGGGACAGGGGCCTATGGCTACACCTTC	CASSIGTGAYGYTF
NA	NA	TRBV6-5	TRBJ1-5	TGTGCCAGCAGCCTGTCAGGGAATCAGCCCCAGCATTTT	CASSLSGNQPQHF
NA	NA	TRBV18	TRBJ1-1	TGTGCCAGCTCACCACGTATGGGGGGGCGGAACACTGAAGCTTTCTTT	CASSPRMGGRNTEAFF
TRBD1	NA	TRBV7-9	TRBJ1-1	TGTGCCAGCAGCCCGAGGCGGGGACAGGGCGCGATGAACACTGAAGCTTTCTTT	CASSPRRGQGAMNTEAFF
TRBD1	NA	TRBV5-4	TRBJ2-7	TGTGCCAGCAGCTTGGCCGGGACAGACTTGGGAGAGCAGTACTTC	CASSLAGTDLGEQYF
TRBD1	NA	TRBV15	TRBJ1-5	TGTGCCACCAGCCGCGGGACAGGGGCCAATCAGCCCCAGCATTTT	CATSRGTGANQPQHF
NA	NA	TRBV5-1	TRBJ2-7	TGCGCCAGCAGCTTTGGCAGGGGCGATTACGAGCAGTACTTC	CASSFGRGDYEQYF
NA	NA	TRBV6-1	TRBJ1-1	TGTGCCAGCAGTGAGGCCCCCCTGGGCACGATCTTT	CASSEAPLGTIF
NA	NA	TRBV5-4	TRBJ2-1	TGTGCCAGCAGCTTGAACCTAGCGACCGACAATGAGCAGTTCTTC	CASSLNLATDNEQFF
TRBD1	NA	TRBV18	TRBJ1-5	TGTGCCAGCTCACTCGGACAGGGCAATCAGCCCCAGCATTTT	CASSLGQGNQPQHF
NA	NA	TRBV28	TRBJ1-1	TGTGCCAGCAGTTTGCGACAGATAGTTTACGTGAACACTGAAGCTTTCTTT	CASSLRQIVYVNTEAFF
NA	NA	TRBV21-1	TRBJ1-2	TGTGCCAGCAGCAAAAAGAGGGGGAATGGCTACACCTTC	CASSKKRGNGYTF
TRBD1	once	TRBV6-5	TRBJ1-3	TGTGCCAGCAGAAGACAGGGCTCTGGAAACACCATATATTTT	CASRRQGSGNTIYF
NA	once	TRBV7-9	TRBJ2-7	TGTGCCAGCAGCTTAGTAGAAGACAGCGAGCAGTACTTC	CASSLVEDSEQYF
NA	NA	TRBV7-2	TRBJ1-3	TGTGCCAGCAGCTTTCAGGACAGAGCTGGAAACACCATATATTTT	CASSFQDRAGNTIYF
NA	once	TRBV6-5	TRBJ1-1	TGTGCCAGCAGTACGGGAGAAAGGCACACTGAAGCTTTCTTT	CASSTGERHTEAFF
NA	NA	TRBV5-1	TRBJ1-1	TGCGCCAGCAGCTTGGGGTGGCAGTCCCCTGAAGCTTTCTTT	CASSLGWQSPEAFF
TRBD2	once	TRBV12-5	TRBJ2-7	TGTGCTAGTGGTCCCCTAAAAGGACTAGCGGGAACCGGACCCTACGAGCAGTACTTC	CASGPLKGLAGTGPYEQYF
NA	NA	TRBV21-1	TRBJ1-2	TGTGCCAGCGCCTTGGGACAGGGAAACTATGGCTACACCTTC	CASALGQGNYGYTF
NA	NA	TRBV4-3	TRBJ1-5	TGCGCCAGCAGCCGAGCGATGGGGGGTCAGCCCCAGCATTTT	CASSRAMGGQPQHF
TRBD2	NA	TRBV7-9	TRBJ2-7	TGTGCCAGCAGCTTAGGAGGGTACGGCGGGAGTGGGAACTACGAGCAGTACTTC	CASSLGGYGGSGNYEQYF
NA	NA	TRBV27	TRBJ1-1	TGTGCCAGCAGTTATGGACTCCTGAACACTGAAGCTTTCTTT	CASSYGLLNTEAFF